This T cell receptor (beta chain) was sequenced in a study of beta chain features in type 1 diabetes. This clone has ten or more counts. Its antigen is as yet unknown. Study findings and constraints: VDJ junctions from patients with type 1 diabetes contained fewer insertions and more deletions.

V gave up 4 bases and J gave up 7 bases, with 14 bases separating them. CDR3 length: 13 amino acids. Germline CDR1 is LGHNA and CDR2 is YSLEER. Expressed TCRB transcripts were sequenced because the isolated RNA had all been reverse transcribed beforehand. This table comes from immunoSEQ multiplex PCR, and its TCRdb copy is limited to in-frame clones, with some not included. The sample consists of around 190,000 clones, about 13% of them appearing once. The sample taken for sequencing was central memory CD4+ T cells from blood. The chain links TRBV4-3 to TRBJ2-7, with D possibly matching TRBD1 (5 bases). The TCR was taken from a woman between 18 and 29 years old in good health. The CDR3 loop is CASSRRLGVEQYF. The CDR3, as DNA: TGCGCCAGCAGCCGAAGGCTAGGGGTAGAGCAGTACTTC.